What follows is one T cell receptor (beta chain) and its context. Via MiXCR, TCRdb re-called the 5' RACE reads, giving one row per CDR3 protein. The sample includes around 340,000 distinct CDR3 sequences, 9% to 10% of them seen just once. This sample is drawn from a study of identical twins. The V end was cut by 4 bases, the J end by 4 bases, with 19 bases between. The germline gives CDR1 MGHRA, CDR2 YSYEKL. The CDR3 totals 16 residues. This chain connects TRBV4-1 to TRBJ2-5; D perhaps matches TRBD2 (6 bases). The sample was naive T cells sorted from blood. This clonotype was obtained from a woman aged 50 to 60 in good health. CDR3 nucleotides: TGCGCCAGCAGCCCCTCGGGGGTTTTGGAGTTAGAGACCCAGTACTTC. Protein: CASSPSGVLELETQYF.